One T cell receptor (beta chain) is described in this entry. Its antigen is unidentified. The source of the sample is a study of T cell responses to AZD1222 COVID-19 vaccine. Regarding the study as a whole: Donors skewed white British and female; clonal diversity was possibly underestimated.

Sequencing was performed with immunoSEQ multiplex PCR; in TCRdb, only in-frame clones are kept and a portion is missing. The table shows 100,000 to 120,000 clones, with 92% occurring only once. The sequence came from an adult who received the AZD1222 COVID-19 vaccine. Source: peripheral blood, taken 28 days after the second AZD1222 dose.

The DNA of the CDR3 is TGTGCCAGCTCACAAAGGGGGTCCCGATCCTACGAGCAGTACTTC. It specifies CASSQRGSRSYEQYF. This rearrangement joins TRBV18 to TRBJ2-7; D possibly corresponds to TRBD1 (6 bases). The V end was cut by 4 bases, the J end by 1 base, with 14 bases between. CDR1 is KGHSH, CDR2 LQKENI, per germline. This CDR3 is built from 15 residues. The whole variable domain, filled in from reference TRBV18 and TRBJ2-7, reads NAGVMQNPRHLVRRRGQEARLRCSPMKGHSHVYWYRQLPEEGLKFMVYLQKENIIDESGMPKERFSAEFPKEGPSILRIQQVVRGDSAAYFCASSQRGSRSYEQYFGPGTRLTVT.